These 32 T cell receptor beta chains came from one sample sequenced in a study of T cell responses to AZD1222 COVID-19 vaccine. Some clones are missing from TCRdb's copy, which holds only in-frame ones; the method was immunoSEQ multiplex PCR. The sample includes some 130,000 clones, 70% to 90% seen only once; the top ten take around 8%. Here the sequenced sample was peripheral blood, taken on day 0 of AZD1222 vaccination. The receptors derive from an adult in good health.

CDR3 DNA sequence: TGTGCCAGCAGCGTAGCTTTTTTTGACAGGGCAGGGGTTAACTATGGCTACACCTTC. Its translation is CASSVAFFDRAGVNYGYTF. The rearrangement links TRBV9 to TRBJ1-2, with 7 bases lining up with TRBD1. Looked up from germline, CDR1 is SGDLS and CDR2 is YYNGEE. The CDR3 runs to 19 residues. The V segment lost 0 bases and the J segment 1 base; nucleotides outside the gene matches: 15.

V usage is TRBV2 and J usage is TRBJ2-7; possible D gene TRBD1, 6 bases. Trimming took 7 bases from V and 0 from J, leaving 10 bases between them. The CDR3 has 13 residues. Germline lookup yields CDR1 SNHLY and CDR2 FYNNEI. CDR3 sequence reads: CASKQGNSYEQYF. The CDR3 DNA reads TGTGCCAGCAAACAGGGAAACTCCTACGAGCAGTACTTC.

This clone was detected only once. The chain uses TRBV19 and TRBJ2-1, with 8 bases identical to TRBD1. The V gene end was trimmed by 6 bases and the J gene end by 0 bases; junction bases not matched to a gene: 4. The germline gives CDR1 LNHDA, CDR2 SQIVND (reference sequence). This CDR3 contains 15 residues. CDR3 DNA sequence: TGTGCCAGTAGACGGACAGGGATCTCCTACAATGAGCAGTTCTTC. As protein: CASRRTGISYNEQFF.

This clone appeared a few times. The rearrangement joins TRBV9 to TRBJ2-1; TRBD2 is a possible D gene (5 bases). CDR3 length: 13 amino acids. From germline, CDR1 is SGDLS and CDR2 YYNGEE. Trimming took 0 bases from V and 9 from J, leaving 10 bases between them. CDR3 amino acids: CASSVVEGGEQFF. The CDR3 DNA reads TGTGCCAGCAGCGTAGTCGAGGGCGGTGAGCAGTTCTTC.

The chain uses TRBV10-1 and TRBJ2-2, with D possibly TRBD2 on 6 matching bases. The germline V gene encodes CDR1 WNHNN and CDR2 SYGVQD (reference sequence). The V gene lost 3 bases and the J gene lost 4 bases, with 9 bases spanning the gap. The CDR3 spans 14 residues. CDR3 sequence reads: CASSESGGTGELFF. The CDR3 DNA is TGCGCCAGCAGTGAATCCGGGGGCACCGGGGAGCTGTTTTTT.

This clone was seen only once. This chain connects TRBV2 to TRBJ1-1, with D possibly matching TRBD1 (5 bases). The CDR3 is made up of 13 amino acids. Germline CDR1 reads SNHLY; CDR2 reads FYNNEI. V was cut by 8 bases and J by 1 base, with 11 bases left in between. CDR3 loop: CASGRGENTEAFF. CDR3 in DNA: TGTGCCAGCGGCCGGGGGGAGAACACTGAAGCTTTCTTT.

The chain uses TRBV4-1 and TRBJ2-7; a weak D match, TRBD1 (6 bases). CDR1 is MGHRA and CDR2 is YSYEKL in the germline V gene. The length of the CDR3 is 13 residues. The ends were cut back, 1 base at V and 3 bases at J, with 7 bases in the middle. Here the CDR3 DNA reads TGCGCCAGCAGCCAAGTGGACAGCTACGAGCAGTACTTC. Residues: CASSQVDSYEQYF.

This chain's CDR3 is CAVHKAQMNTEAFF. DNA of the CDR3: TGTGCCGTTCATAAAGCACAGATGAACACTGAAGCTTTCTTT. The rearrangement joins TRBV7-9 to TRBJ1-1; D gene uncertain. CDR1 is SEHNR, CDR2 FQNEAQ, per germline (reference sequence). Trimming cost V 11 bases and J 0 bases, with 16 bases left between them. The CDR3 extends over 14 amino acids.

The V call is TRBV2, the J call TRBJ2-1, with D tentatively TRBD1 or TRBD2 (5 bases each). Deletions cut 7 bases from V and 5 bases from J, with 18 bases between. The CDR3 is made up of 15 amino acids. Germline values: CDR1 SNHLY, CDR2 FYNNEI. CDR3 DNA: TGTGCCAGCAACGTTGGGGGTCTGGCTAACAATGAGCAGTTCTTC. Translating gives CASNVGGLANNEQFF.

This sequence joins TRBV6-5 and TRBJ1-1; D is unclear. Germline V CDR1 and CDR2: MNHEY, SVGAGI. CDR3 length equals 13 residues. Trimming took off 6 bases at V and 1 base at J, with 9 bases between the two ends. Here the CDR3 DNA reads TGTGCCAGCAGGATGACATCGAACACTGAAGCTTTCTTT. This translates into CASRMTSNTEAFF.

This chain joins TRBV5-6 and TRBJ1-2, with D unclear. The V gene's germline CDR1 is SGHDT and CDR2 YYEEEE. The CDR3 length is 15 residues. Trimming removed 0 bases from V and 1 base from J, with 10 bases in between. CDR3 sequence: CASSLGGSLNYGYTF. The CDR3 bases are TGTGCCAGCAGCTTGGGAGGCAGCCTTAACTATGGCTACACCTTC.

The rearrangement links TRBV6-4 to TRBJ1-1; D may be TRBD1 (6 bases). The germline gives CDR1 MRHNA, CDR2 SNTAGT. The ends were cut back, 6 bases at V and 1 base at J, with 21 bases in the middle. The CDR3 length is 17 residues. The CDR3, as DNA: TGTGCCAGCAGCCCCCCCAACAGGGCCAGAAAGAACACTGAAGCTTTCTTT. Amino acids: CASSPPNRARKNTEAFF.

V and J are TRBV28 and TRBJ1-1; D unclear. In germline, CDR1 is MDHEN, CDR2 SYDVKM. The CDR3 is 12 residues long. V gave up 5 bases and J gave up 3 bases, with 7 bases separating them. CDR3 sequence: CASSLLDTEAFF. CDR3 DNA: TGTGCCAGCAGTCTGTTGGACACTGAAGCTTTCTTT.

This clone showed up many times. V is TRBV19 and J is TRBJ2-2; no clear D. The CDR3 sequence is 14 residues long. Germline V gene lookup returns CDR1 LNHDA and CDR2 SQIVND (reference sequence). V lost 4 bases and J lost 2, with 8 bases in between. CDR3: CASSRIENTGELFF. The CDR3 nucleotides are TGTGCCAGTAGTAGGATAGAAAACACCGGGGAGCTGTTTTTT.

This CDR3 is CASSPGSQAETQYF. The CDR3 DNA reads as TGTGCCAGCTCACCCGGTAGTCAGGCGGAGACCCAGTACTTC. The chain combines TRBV18 with TRBJ2-5; D remains unclear. The CDR3 spans 14 residues. Germline CDR1 KGHSH, CDR2 LQKENI. The ends were cut back, 3 bases at V and 5 bases at J, with 13 bases in the middle.

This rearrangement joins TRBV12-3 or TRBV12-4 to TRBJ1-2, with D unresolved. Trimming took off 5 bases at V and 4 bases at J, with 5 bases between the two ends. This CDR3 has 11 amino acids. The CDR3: CASSDPYGYTF. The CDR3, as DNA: TGTGCCAGCAGTGATCCCTATGGCTACACCTTC.

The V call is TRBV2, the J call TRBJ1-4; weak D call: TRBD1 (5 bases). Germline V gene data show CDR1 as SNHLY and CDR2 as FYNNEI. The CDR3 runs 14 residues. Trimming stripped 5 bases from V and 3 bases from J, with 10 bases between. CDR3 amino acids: CASSIDRANEKLFF. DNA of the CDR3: TGTGCCAGCAGTATCGACAGAGCTAATGAAAAACTGTTTTTT. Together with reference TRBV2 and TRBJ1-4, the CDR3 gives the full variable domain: EPEVTQTPSHQVTQMGQEVILRCVPISNHLYFYWYRQILGQKVEFLVSFYNNEISEKSEIFDDQFSVERPDGSNFTLKIRSTKLEDSAMYFCASSIDRANEKLFFGSGTQLSVL.

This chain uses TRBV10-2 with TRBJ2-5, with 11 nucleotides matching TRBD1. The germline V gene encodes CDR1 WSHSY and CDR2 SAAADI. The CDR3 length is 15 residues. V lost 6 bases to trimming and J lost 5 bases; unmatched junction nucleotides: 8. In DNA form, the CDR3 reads TGCGCCAGCAGGGAGGGGACAGGGGGGAGTGAGACCCAGTACTTC. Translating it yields CASREGTGGSETQYF.

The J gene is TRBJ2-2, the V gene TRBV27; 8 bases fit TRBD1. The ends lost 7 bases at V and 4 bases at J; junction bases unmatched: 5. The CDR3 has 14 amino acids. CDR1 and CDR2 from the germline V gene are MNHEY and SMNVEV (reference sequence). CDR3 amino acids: CASTDRDVTGELFF. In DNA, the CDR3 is TGTGCCAGCACGGACAGGGATGTCACCGGGGAGCTGTTTTTT.

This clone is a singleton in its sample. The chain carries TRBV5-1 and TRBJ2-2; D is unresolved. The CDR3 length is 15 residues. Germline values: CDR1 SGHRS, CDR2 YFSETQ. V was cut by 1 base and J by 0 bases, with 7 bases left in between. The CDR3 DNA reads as TGCGCCAGCAGCTTGTCAGACTCGAACACCGGGGAGCTGTTTTTT. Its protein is CASSLSDSNTGELFF.

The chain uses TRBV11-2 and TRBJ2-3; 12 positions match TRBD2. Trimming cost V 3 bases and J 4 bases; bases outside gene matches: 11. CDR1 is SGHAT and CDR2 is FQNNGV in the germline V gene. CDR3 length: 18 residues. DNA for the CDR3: TGTGCCAGCAGCTTGTTTTCTAGCGGGAGGGTCGAGCCAGATACGCAGTATTTT. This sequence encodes CASSLFSSGRVEPDTQYF.

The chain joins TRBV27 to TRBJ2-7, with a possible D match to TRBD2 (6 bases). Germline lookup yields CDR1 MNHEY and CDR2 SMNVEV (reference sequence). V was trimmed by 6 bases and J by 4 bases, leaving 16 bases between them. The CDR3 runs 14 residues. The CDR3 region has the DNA TGTGCCAGCAGATTGGGGTACGGGGGTTACGAGCAGTACTTC. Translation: CASRLGYGGYEQYF.

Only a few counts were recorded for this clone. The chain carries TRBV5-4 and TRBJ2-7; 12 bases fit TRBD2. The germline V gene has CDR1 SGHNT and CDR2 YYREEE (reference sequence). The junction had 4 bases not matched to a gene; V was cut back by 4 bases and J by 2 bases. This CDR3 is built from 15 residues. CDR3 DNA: TGTGCCAGCAGCCCAAGGACTAGCGGGGCCTACGAGCAGTACTTC. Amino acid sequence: CASSPRTSGAYEQYF.

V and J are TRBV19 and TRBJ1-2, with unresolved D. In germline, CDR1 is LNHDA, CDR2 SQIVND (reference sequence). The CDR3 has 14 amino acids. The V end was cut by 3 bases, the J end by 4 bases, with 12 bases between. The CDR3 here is CASSIGGDSYGYTF. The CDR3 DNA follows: TGTGCCAGTAGTATCGGCGGGGATAGCTATGGCTACACCTTC. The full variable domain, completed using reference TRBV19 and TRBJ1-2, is DGGITQSPKYLFRKEGQNVTLSCEQNLNHDAMYWYRQDPGQGLRLIYYSQIVNDFQKGDIAEGYSVSREKKESFPLTVTSAQKNPTAFYLCASSIGGDSYGYTFGSGTRLTVV.

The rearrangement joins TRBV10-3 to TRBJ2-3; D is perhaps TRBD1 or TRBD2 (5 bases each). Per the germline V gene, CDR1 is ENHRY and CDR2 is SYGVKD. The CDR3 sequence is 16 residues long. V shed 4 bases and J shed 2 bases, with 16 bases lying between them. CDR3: CAISGGIGHLTDTQYF. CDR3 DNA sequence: TGTGCCATCAGTGGGGGGATCGGACACCTCACAGATACGCAGTATTTT.

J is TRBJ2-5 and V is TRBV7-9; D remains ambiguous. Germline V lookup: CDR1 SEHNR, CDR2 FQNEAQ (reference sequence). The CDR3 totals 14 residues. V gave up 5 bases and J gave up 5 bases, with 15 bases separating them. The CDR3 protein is CASSRVSLGETQYF. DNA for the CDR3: TGTGCCAGCAGCCGGGTGTCCTTGGGGGAGACCCAGTACTTC.

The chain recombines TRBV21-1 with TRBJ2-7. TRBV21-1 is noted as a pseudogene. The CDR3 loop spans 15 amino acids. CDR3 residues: CASSNPMPPNYEQYF. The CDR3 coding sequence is TGTGCCAGCAGCAACCCCATGCCACCAAACTACGAGCAGTACTTC.

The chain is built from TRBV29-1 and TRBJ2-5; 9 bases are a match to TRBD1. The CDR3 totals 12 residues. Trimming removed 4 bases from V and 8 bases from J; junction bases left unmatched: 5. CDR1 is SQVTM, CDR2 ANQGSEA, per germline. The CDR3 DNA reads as TGCAGCGTTGGGGCGGACAGGGGAACCCAGTACTTC. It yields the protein CSVGADRGTQYF.

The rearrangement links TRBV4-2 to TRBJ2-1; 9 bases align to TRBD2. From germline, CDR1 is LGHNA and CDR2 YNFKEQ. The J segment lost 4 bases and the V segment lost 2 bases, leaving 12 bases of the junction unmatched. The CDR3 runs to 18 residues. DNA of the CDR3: TGTGCCAGCAGCCAACCTCGGGGCGCTAGCGGGGTTTACAATGAGCAGTTCTTC. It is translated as CASSQPRGASGVYNEQFF.

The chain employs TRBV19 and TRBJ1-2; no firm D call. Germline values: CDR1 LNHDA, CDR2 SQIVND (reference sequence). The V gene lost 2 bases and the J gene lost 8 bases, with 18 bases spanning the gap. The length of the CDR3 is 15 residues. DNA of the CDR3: TGTGCCAGTAGTATACTAGAGGGCCCGTATGTGGGCTACACCTTC. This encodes CASSILEGPYVGYTF.

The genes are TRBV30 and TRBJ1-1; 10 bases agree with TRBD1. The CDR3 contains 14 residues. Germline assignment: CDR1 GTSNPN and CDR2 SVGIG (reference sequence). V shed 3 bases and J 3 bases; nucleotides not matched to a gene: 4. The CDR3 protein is CAWSLGQGDTEAFF. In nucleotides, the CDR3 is TGTGCCTGGAGCCTCGGACAGGGGGACACTGAAGCTTTCTTT.

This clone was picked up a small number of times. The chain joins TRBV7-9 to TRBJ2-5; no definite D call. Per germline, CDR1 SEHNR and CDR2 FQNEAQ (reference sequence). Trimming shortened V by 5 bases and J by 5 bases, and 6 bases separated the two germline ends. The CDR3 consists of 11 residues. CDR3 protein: CASSDGETQYF. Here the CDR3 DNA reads TGTGCCAGCAGCGATGGGGAGACCCAGTACTTC. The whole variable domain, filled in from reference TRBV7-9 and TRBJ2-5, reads DTGVSQNPRHKITKRGQNVTFRCDPISEHNRLYWYRQTLGQGPEFLTYFQNEAQLEKSRLLSDRFSAERPKGSFSTLEIQRTEQGDSAMYLCASSDGETQYFGPGTRLLVL.